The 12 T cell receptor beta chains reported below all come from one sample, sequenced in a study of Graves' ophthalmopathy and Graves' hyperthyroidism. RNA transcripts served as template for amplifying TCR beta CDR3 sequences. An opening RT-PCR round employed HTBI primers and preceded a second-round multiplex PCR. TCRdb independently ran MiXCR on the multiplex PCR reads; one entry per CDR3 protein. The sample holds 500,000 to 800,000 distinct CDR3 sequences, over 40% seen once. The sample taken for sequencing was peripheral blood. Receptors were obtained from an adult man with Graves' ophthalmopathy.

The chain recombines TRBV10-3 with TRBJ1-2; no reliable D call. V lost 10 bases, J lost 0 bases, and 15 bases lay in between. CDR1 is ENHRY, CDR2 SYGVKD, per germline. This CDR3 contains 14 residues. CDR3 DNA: TGTGCCAGCAGCTTACTTGGGGCTAACTATGGCTACACCTTC. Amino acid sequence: CASSLLGANYGYTF.

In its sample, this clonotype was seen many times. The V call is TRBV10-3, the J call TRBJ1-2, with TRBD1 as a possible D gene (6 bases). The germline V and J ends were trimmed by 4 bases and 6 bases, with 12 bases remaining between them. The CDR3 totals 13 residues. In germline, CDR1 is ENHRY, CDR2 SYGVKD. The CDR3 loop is CAISATGQDGYTF. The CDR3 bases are TGTGCCATCAGTGCGACAGGTCAGGATGGCTACACCTTC.

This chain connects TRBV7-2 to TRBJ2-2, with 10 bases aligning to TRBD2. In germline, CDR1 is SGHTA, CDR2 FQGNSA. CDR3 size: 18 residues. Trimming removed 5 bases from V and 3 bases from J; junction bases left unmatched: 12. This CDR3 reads CASSPSRGAGGDTGELFF. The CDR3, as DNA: TGTGCCAGCAGCCCTAGTAGGGGAGCGGGGGGGGACACCGGGGAGCTGTTTTTT.

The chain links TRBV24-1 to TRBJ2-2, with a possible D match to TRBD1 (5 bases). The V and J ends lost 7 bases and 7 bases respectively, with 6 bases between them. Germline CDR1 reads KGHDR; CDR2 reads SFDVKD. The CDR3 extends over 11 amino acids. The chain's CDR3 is CATRTVGELFF. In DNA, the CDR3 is TGTGCCACCAGGACAGTCGGGGAGCTGTTTTTT.

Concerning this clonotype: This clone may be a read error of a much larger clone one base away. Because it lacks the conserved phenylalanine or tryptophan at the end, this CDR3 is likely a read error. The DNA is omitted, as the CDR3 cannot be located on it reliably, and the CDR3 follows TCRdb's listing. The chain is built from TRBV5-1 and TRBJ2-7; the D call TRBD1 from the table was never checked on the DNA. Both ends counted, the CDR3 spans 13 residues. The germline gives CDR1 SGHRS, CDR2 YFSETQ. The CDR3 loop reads CASSVTTRGDPYL.

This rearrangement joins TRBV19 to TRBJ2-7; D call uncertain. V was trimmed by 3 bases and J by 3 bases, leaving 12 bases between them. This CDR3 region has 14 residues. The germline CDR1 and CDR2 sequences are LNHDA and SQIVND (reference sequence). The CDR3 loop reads CASSMVGFGYEQYF. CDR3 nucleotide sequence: TGTGCCAGTAGTATGGTGGGATTCGGCTACGAGCAGTACTTC.

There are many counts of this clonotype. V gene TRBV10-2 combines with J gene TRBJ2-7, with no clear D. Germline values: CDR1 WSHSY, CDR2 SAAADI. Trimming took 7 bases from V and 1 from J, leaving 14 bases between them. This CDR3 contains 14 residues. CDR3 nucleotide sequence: TGCGCCAGCACCCCGCCAGACACATCCTACGAGCAGTACTTC. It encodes CASTPPDTSYEQYF.

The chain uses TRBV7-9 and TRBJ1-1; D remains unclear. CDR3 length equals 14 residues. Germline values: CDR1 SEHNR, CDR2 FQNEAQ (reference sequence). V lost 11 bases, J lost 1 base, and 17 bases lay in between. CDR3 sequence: CAWRRSASNTEAFF. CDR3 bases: TGTGCCTGGAGGCGGAGTGCATCGAACACTGAAGCTTTCTTT.

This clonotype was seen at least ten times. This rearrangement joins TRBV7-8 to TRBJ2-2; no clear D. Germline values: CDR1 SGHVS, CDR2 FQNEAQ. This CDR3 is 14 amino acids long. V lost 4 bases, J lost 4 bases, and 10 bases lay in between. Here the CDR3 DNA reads TGTGCCAGCAGCTCCGAGCGCCTCACCGGGGAGCTGTTTTTT. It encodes CASSSERLTGELFF.

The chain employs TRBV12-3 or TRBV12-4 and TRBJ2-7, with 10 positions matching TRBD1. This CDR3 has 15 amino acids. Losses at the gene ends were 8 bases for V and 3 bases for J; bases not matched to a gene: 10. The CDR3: CASSLRDRGIYEQYF. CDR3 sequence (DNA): TGTGCCAGCTCACTCCGGGACAGGGGTATCTACGAGCAGTACTTC.

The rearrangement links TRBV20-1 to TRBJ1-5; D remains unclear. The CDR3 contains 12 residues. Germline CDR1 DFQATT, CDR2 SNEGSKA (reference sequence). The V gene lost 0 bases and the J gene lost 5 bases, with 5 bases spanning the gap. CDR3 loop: CSARDGHQPQHF. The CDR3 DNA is TGCAGTGCTAGAGATGGGCATCAGCCCCAGCATTTT.

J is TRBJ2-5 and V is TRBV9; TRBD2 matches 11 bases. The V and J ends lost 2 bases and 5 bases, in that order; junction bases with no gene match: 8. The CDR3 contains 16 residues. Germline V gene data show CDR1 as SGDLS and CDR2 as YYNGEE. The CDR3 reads CASSVAELAGEETQYF. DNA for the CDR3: TGTGCCAGCAGCGTGGCAGAACTAGCGGGAGAGGAGACCCAGTACTTC.